This T cell receptor beta chain was documented in a study of identical twins. Template switching added a universal primer site; cDNA carried unique molecular identifiers. TCRdb re-called the 5' RACE reads through MiXCR, storing one row per CDR3 protein. Of about 530,000 distinct CDR3 sequences listed, roughly 15% are singletons. With regard to this clonotype: What it binds is unknown.

The CDR3 runs 14 residues. Germline V lookup: CDR1 ENHRY, CDR2 SYGVKD. Trimming removed 11 bases from V and 1 base from J; junction bases left unmatched: 9. Whole-study results and caveats: Analyses of zero insertions could be partly confounded by invariant MAIT and iNKT cells. Beta out-of-frame sequences showed weaker excess twin sharing. Insertions were fewer in abundant cord blood beta clonotypes, whereas memory repertoires showed none of this pattern.

The sample was also reused in another study, on yellow fever vaccine responses in identical twins.

Sequencing was carried out using CD4+ T cells sorted from blood. The chain links TRBV10-3 to TRBJ1-1, with 8 bases that match TRBD1. This TCR was recovered from a woman younger than 35 in good health. DNA for the CDR3: TGTGCCGTCATGCAGGGGGCGGGGAACACTGAAGCTTTCTTT. Translation gives CAVMQGAGNTEAFF.